This is a list of T cell receptor beta chains from one sample in a study of regulatory T cells in long-lasting Graves disease. TCRdb independently ran MiXCR on the multiplex PCR reads; one entry per CDR3 protein. The sample yields 350,000 to 500,000 distinct CDR3 sequences, roughly 17% seen once. These data also formed part of another study, on T cells in Graves' hyperthyroidism and ophthalmopathy.

Sequenced here: peripheral blood mononuclear cells (PBMCs), sampled at new diagnosis, from a patient treated with antithyroid drugs. Receptors originate from a young woman with Graves disease. Both conserved end residues are part of each CDR3. The order of the fields is D gene, J gene, clone size, V gene, CDR3 protein, CDR3 DNA. D genes are given only for firm matches. Only some rows state a clone size, as once, few, many or a class for expanded clones.

d_call: -
j_call: TRBJ1-4
clone_size: many
v_call: TRBV20-1
cdr3_aa: CSAGGRGGEKLFF
cdr3_nt: TGCAGTGCTGGGGGTAGGGGGGGTGAAAAACTGTTTTTT

d_call: TRBD2
j_call: TRBJ2-1
clone_size: few
v_call: TRBV6-2/TRBV6-3
cdr3_aa: CASTPSRPGGAYNEQFF
cdr3_nt: TGTGCCAGCACCCCTTCCAGGCCGGGAGGGGCCTACAATGAGCAGTTCTTC

d_call: -
j_call: TRBJ2-7
clone_size: many
v_call: TRBV6-2/TRBV6-3
cdr3_aa: CASSERNLGREQYF
cdr3_nt: TGTGCCAGCAGTGAAAGGAATTTGGGACGCGAGCAGTACTTC

d_call: -
j_call: TRBJ2-3
clone_size: -
v_call: TRBV4-1
cdr3_aa: CASSQQGRDTQYF
cdr3_nt: TGCGCCAGCAGCCAACAGGGGAGAGATACGCAGTATTTT

d_call: -
j_call: TRBJ2-1
clone_size: -
v_call: TRBV7-9
cdr3_aa: CASSLSSRYKEQFF
cdr3_nt: TGTGCCAGCAGCTTAAGTTCGCGGTACAAGGAGCAGTTCTTC

d_call: -
j_call: TRBJ1-1
clone_size: many
v_call: TRBV11-2
cdr3_aa: CASSFIRDTEAFF
cdr3_nt: TGTGCCAGCAGCTTCATCCGGGACACTGAAGCTTTCTTT

d_call: -
j_call: TRBJ1-1
clone_size: many
v_call: TRBV13
cdr3_aa: CASSSRAQGPNTEAFF
cdr3_nt: TGTGCCAGCAGCTCGCGGGCTCAGGGGCCGAACACTGAAGCTTTCTTT

d_call: -
j_call: TRBJ1-4
clone_size: few
v_call: TRBV7-9
cdr3_aa: CASSLSGEPNEKLFF
cdr3_nt: TGTGCCAGCAGCTTATCAGGGGAACCGAATGAAAAACTGTTTTTT

d_call: TRBD2
j_call: TRBJ2-7
clone_size: many
v_call: TRBV29-1
cdr3_aa: CSVEVAGGRYEQYF
cdr3_nt: TGCAGCGTTGAAGTAGCGGGAGGCCGCTACGAGCAGTACTTC

d_call: -
j_call: TRBJ1-1
clone_size: -
v_call: TRBV20-1
cdr3_aa: CSARAGGSKTEAFF
cdr3_nt: TGCAGTGCTAGAGCGGGGGGTTCAAAGACCGAAGCTTTCTTT

d_call: -
j_call: TRBJ2-1
clone_size: few
v_call: TRBV10-3
cdr3_aa: CAISARSTHLKQFF
cdr3_nt: TGTGCCATCAGTGCCAGGTCAACCCACCTTAAGCAGTTCTTC

d_call: -
j_call: TRBJ1-5
clone_size: -
v_call: TRBV12-3/TRBV12-4
cdr3_aa: CASSPDARDNQPQHF
cdr3_nt: TGTGCCAGCAGTCCGGACGCCCGGGACAATCAGCCCCAGCATTTT

d_call: -
j_call: TRBJ2-7
clone_size: -
v_call: TRBV27
cdr3_aa: CASTDYEQYF
cdr3_nt: TGTGCCAGCACTGATTACGAGCAGTACTTC

d_call: -
j_call: TRBJ2-6
clone_size: -
v_call: TRBV24-1
cdr3_aa: CATGGDAYSGANVLTF
cdr3_nt: TGTGCCACCGGAGGGGACGCTTACTCTGGGGCCAACGTCCTGACTTTC

d_call: -
j_call: TRBJ1-6
clone_size: few
v_call: TRBV9
cdr3_aa: CASSVGPGDRSYNSPLHF
cdr3_nt: TGTGCCAGCAGCGTAGGGCCAGGAGATCGCTCCTATAATTCACCCCTCCACTTT

d_call: -
j_call: TRBJ1-1
clone_size: -
v_call: TRBV25-1
cdr3_aa: CASSGRGGGSTEAFF
cdr3_nt: TGTGCCAGCAGTGGAAGGGGGGGCGGGAGCACTGAAGCTTTCTTT

d_call: -
j_call: TRBJ1-1
clone_size: large
v_call: TRBV30
cdr3_aa: CAWNVGRAEAFF
cdr3_nt: TGTGCCTGGAATGTAGGGAGGGCTGAAGCTTTCTTT

d_call: -
j_call: TRBJ1-3
clone_size: few
v_call: TRBV7-2
cdr3_aa: CASSLDYGSGNTIYF
cdr3_nt: TGTGCCAGCAGCTTAGATTACGGGTCGGGAAACACCATATATTTT

d_call: TRBD1
j_call: TRBJ2-7
clone_size: -
v_call: TRBV6-2/TRBV6-3
cdr3_aa: CASRRTRTGDYEQYF
cdr3_nt: TGTGCCAGCAGACGAACGAGGACAGGGGACTACGAGCAGTACTTC

d_call: TRBD2
j_call: TRBJ2-3
clone_size: many
v_call: TRBV3-1
cdr3_aa: CASSQESGRATSTDTQYF
cdr3_nt: TGTGCCAGCAGCCAAGAAAGCGGGAGGGCGACTAGCACAGATACGCAGTATTTT

d_call: -
j_call: TRBJ2-3
clone_size: many
v_call: TRBV28
cdr3_aa: CASSLALRNTDTQYF
cdr3_nt: TGTGCCAGCAGCCTTGCCCTTCGGAACACAGATACGCAGTATTTT

d_call: -
j_call: TRBJ2-7
clone_size: -
v_call: TRBV5-6
cdr3_aa: CASSLVSLRSSYEQYF
cdr3_nt: TGTGCCAGCAGCTTGGTCTCTTTGCGGAGCTCCTACGAGCAGTACTTC

d_call: -
j_call: TRBJ2-4
clone_size: few
v_call: TRBV28
cdr3_aa: CASSVYGSFYIQYF
cdr3_nt: TGTGCCAGCAGCGTTTATGGGAGTTTTTACATTCAGTACTTC

d_call: TRBD1
j_call: TRBJ2-5
clone_size: -
v_call: TRBV5-1
cdr3_aa: CASAGQGGETQYF
cdr3_nt: TGCGCCAGCGCGGGACAGGGAGGAGAGACCCAGTACTTC

d_call: TRBD1
j_call: TRBJ1-4
clone_size: few
v_call: TRBV24-1
cdr3_aa: CATSDTSGTGSEKLFF
cdr3_nt: TGTGCCACCAGTGATACGAGCGGGACAGGGAGTGAAAAACTGTTTTTT

d_call: -
j_call: TRBJ2-5
clone_size: many
v_call: TRBV18
cdr3_aa: CASSSVGTAQETQYF
cdr3_nt: TGTGCCAGCTCGTCTGTGGGCACGGCCCAAGAGACCCAGTACTTC

d_call: -
j_call: TRBJ1-1
clone_size: many
v_call: TRBV27
cdr3_aa: CASRRATEAFF
cdr3_nt: TGTGCCAGCAGACGGGCCACTGAAGCTTTCTTT

d_call: TRBD1
j_call: TRBJ1-2
clone_size: many
v_call: TRBV20-1
cdr3_aa: CSAPRQGRGYTF
cdr3_nt: TGCAGTGCTCCCCGACAGGGACGTGGCTACACCTTC

d_call: -
j_call: TRBJ2-2
clone_size: -
v_call: TRBV7-3
cdr3_aa: CASSLAPGRRLGELFF
cdr3_nt: TGTGCCAGCAGCTTAGCGCCTGGACGGAGACTCGGGGAGCTGTTTTTT

d_call: TRBD1
j_call: TRBJ2-7
clone_size: many
v_call: TRBV7-6
cdr3_aa: CASSPRGLVYEQYF
cdr3_nt: TGTGCCAGCAGCCCAAGGGGGCTCGTCTACGAGCAGTACTTC

d_call: -
j_call: TRBJ2-3
clone_size: few
v_call: TRBV6-2/TRBV6-3
cdr3_aa: CASSDGTGQYF
cdr3_nt: TGTGCCAGCAGTGATGGGACTGGCCAGTATTTT

d_call: -
j_call: TRBJ2-7
clone_size: -
v_call: TRBV7-8
cdr3_aa: CATGGLPGGEQYF
cdr3_nt: TGTGCCACCGGGGGTTTACCTGGAGGCGAGCAGTACTTC

d_call: TRBD2
j_call: TRBJ2-5
clone_size: many
v_call: TRBV9
cdr3_aa: CASSVSGDSKTQYF
cdr3_nt: TGTGCCAGCAGCGTTAGCGGGGACTCCAAGACCCAGTACTTC

d_call: TRBD1
j_call: TRBJ2-7
clone_size: many
v_call: TRBV18
cdr3_aa: CASSPGTGQGHEQYF
cdr3_nt: TGTGCCAGCTCACCGGGGACGGGACAGGGTCACGAGCAGTACTTC

d_call: -
j_call: TRBJ2-5
clone_size: -
v_call: TRBV20-1
cdr3_aa: CSALDRRQETQYF
cdr3_nt: TGCAGTGCTCTGGACCGTCGGCAAGAGACCCAGTACTTC

d_call: TRBD2
j_call: TRBJ2-7
clone_size: -
v_call: TRBV6-2/TRBV6-3
cdr3_aa: CASSYQAGGNYEQYF
cdr3_nt: TGTGCCAGCAGTTACCAAGCGGGAGGGAACTACGAGCAGTACTTC

d_call: TRBD1
j_call: TRBJ2-5
clone_size: many
v_call: TRBV15
cdr3_aa: CATSSWTGAPETQYF
cdr3_nt: TGTGCCACCAGCAGTTGGACAGGGGCCCCGGAGACCCAGTACTTC

d_call: -
j_call: TRBJ1-2
clone_size: few
v_call: TRBV6-1
cdr3_aa: CATAEGTISVGYTF
cdr3_nt: TGTGCCACCGCCGAGGGGACAATTAGTGTAGGCTACACCTTC

d_call: -
j_call: TRBJ2-1
clone_size: many
v_call: TRBV2
cdr3_aa: CASSVLDSTINEQFF
cdr3_nt: TGTGCCAGCAGCGTTTTGGACAGTACGATCAATGAGCAGTTCTTC

d_call: -
j_call: TRBJ2-1
clone_size: -
v_call: TRBV30
cdr3_aa: CAWSVLSRDSSYNEQFF
cdr3_nt: TGTGCCTGGAGTGTACTTTCCAGGGATAGCTCCTACAATGAGCAGTTCTTC

d_call: -
j_call: TRBJ2-1
clone_size: many
v_call: TRBV7-2
cdr3_aa: CASSSIGLSNEQFF
cdr3_nt: TGTGCCAGCAGCTCGATAGGACTGAGCAATGAGCAGTTCTTC

d_call: -
j_call: TRBJ2-1
clone_size: many
v_call: TRBV27
cdr3_aa: CASSLGRMYNEQFF
cdr3_nt: TGTGCCAGCAGTTTAGGGCGGATGTACAATGAGCAGTTCTTC

d_call: TRBD2
j_call: TRBJ2-3
clone_size: few
v_call: TRBV20-1
cdr3_aa: CSAHGLAEGTQYF
cdr3_nt: TGCAGTGCTCACGGACTAGCCGAGGGTACGCAGTATTTT

d_call: -
j_call: TRBJ1-1
clone_size: -
v_call: TRBV28
cdr3_aa: CASVPSGPREAFF
cdr3_nt: TGTGCCAGCGTCCCATCCGGGCCCCGTGAAGCTTTCTTT

d_call: -
j_call: TRBJ2-5
clone_size: many
v_call: TRBV29-1
cdr3_aa: CSVAWLEAETQYF
cdr3_nt: TGCAGCGTAGCGTGGCTAGAGGCAGAGACCCAGTACTTC

d_call: TRBD2
j_call: TRBJ2-1
clone_size: many
v_call: TRBV3-1
cdr3_aa: CASSQPGTSGGVMFF
cdr3_nt: TGTGCCAGCAGCCAGCCCGGGACTAGCGGGGGAGTGATGTTCTTC

d_call: TRBD1
j_call: TRBJ2-3
clone_size: -
v_call: TRBV19
cdr3_aa: CASSIVDRGWTDTQYF
cdr3_nt: TGTGCCAGTAGTATAGTCGACAGGGGCTGGACAGATACGCAGTATTTT

d_call: TRBD2
j_call: TRBJ2-3
clone_size: many
v_call: TRBV10-3
cdr3_aa: CAISAGLARTDTQYF
cdr3_nt: TGTGCCATCAGTGCAGGACTAGCGCGTACAGATACGCAGTATTTT

d_call: -
j_call: TRBJ2-7
clone_size: many
v_call: TRBV5-4
cdr3_aa: CASSHRDHLTEQYF
cdr3_nt: TGTGCCAGCAGCCACAGGGACCACTTAACGGAGCAGTACTTC

d_call: -
j_call: TRBJ2-7
clone_size: few
v_call: TRBV29-1
cdr3_aa: CSVEGQGGAEQYF
cdr3_nt: TGCAGCGTTGAAGGACAAGGGGGTGCGGAGCAGTACTTC

d_call: TRBD2
j_call: TRBJ2-3
clone_size: few
v_call: TRBV5-6
cdr3_aa: CASSKGTSGRTDTQYF
cdr3_nt: TGTGCCAGCAGCAAAGGGACTAGCGGGAGGACAGATACGCAGTATTTT

d_call: TRBD1
j_call: TRBJ1-1
clone_size: many
v_call: TRBV28
cdr3_aa: CAGQGLHTEAFF
cdr3_nt: TGTGCGGGACAGGGGTTGCACACTGAAGCTTTCTTT

d_call: TRBD2
j_call: TRBJ2-3
clone_size: many
v_call: TRBV27
cdr3_aa: CASSNLAGVVADTQYF
cdr3_nt: TGTGCCAGCAGTAATTTAGCGGGAGTGGTTGCAGATACGCAGTATTTT